The 27 T cell receptor beta chains below were found in one sample sequenced in a study of blood T cell repertoires in COVID-19. Sequenced by immunoSEQ multiplex PCR; TCRdb stores in-frame clones only, minus some. This sample yields 150,000 to 200,000 clones, of which 87% are seen a single time; 3% to 4% belongs to the top ten. The sample comprised peripheral blood. These receptors were collected from a woman in her sixties who had recovered from COVID-19.

A single count supports this clone. The rearrangement joins TRBV4-3 to TRBJ1-5; D remains unclear. The germline V and J ends were trimmed by 0 bases and 2 bases, with 11 bases remaining between them. The germline V gene has CDR1 LGHNA and CDR2 YSLEER. This CDR3 is 16 amino acids long. The CDR3 nucleotides read TGCGCCAGCAGCCAAGATGCCCCCGGGGGCAATCAGCCCCAGCATTTT. Encoded protein: CASSQDAPGGNQPQHF.

V usage is TRBV7-2 and J usage is TRBJ1-1, with 10 bases that match TRBD1. The CDR3 covers 18 residues. Germline V gives CDR1 SGHTA, CDR2 FQGNSA. With V trimmed by 1 base and J by 4 bases, 12 bases remained unmatched. CDR3 sequence reads: CASSLGPDRGLPATEAFF. DNA of the CDR3: TGTGCCAGCAGCTTAGGCCCCGACAGGGGGCTACCGGCCACTGAAGCTTTCTTT.

This clone is a singleton in its sample. V and J are TRBV3-1 (or the pseudogene TRBV3-2) and TRBJ2-7; D is unresolved. Germline assignment: CDR1 LGHDT and CDR2 YNNKEL (reference sequence). This CDR3 has 15 residues. Trimming removed 0 bases from V and 2 bases from J, with 11 bases in between. This CDR3 is CASSQDPTGTYEQYF. DNA of the CDR3: TGTGCCAGCAGCCAAGATCCAACGGGTACCTACGAGCAGTACTTC.

This clone was seen only once. The V call is TRBV29-1, the J call TRBJ2-2; TRBD1 matches at 9 bases. This CDR3 is built from 15 residues. CDR1 is SQVTM, CDR2 ANQGSEA, per germline. The ends lost 6 bases at V and 5 bases at J; junction bases unmatched: 10. CDR3 nucleotides: TGCAGCGTCAGATCCGGGACAGGGCAAACCGGGGAGCTGTTTTTT. Its protein is CSVRSGTGQTGELFF.

With regard to this clone: This sample also contains other DNA sequences that code for the same CDR3. V is TRBV5-1 and J is TRBJ2-1; D might be TRBD2 (6 bases). Looked up from germline, CDR1 is SGHRS and CDR2 is YFSETQ. This CDR3 is built from 14 residues. The V end lost 0 bases, the J end lost 5 bases, and 9 bases lay between the germline ends. The CDR3 region has the DNA TGCGCCAGCAGCTTGGCGACGGGGGACAATGAGCAGTTCTTC. Translated: CASSLATGDNEQFF.

This sequence joins TRBV29-1 and TRBJ1-3; D not certain. Germline CDR1 and CDR2: SQVTM and ANQGSEA. V was pared by 2 bases and J by 0 bases, with 8 bases between. CDR3 length: 14 amino acids. CDR3 residues: CSVEFSNSGNTIYF. The CDR3 bases are TGCAGCGTTGAATTTTCCAACTCTGGAAACACCATATATTTT.

This chain uses TRBV30 with TRBJ1-5; TRBD1 matches 8 bases. The V gene end was trimmed by 5 bases and the J gene end by 7 bases; junction bases not matched to a gene: 7. This CDR3 contains 13 residues. CDR1 is GTSNPN, CDR2 SVGIG, per germline (reference sequence). The chain's CDR3 is CAWGQGAYQPQHF. CDR3 coding DNA: TGTGCCTGGGGCCAGGGGGCTTACCAGCCCCAGCATTTT.

CDR3 residues: CASGGLQGTNTEAFF. As DNA, the CDR3 is TGTGCCAGCGGGGGTTTACAGGGGACCAACACTGAAGCTTTCTTT. The V gene is TRBV28, the J gene TRBJ1-1; 7 nucleotides align to TRBD1. The CDR3 consists of 15 residues. The V gene's germline CDR1 is MDHEN and CDR2 SYDVKM. The junction had 11 bases not matched to a gene; V was cut back by 8 bases and J by 2 bases.

The chain joins TRBV6-4 to TRBJ2-1; 7 bases align to TRBD1. The germline V gene encodes CDR1 MRHNA and CDR2 SNTAGT. J was trimmed by 2 bases and V by 6 bases; bases with no gene match: 7. This CDR3 has 15 residues. The CDR3 region has the DNA TGTGCCAGCAGCCGGGACAGTGGAGCCTACAATGAGCAGTTCTTC. Translated: CASSRDSGAYNEQFF.

This sequence joins TRBV3-1 (or the pseudogene TRBV3-2) and TRBJ1-1; D may be TRBD1 (5 bases). CDR3 length: 13 amino acids. Germline V gene lookup returns CDR1 LGHDT and CDR2 YNNKEL (reference sequence). The germline V and J ends were trimmed by 11 bases and 4 bases, with 17 bases remaining between them. CDR3 sequence (DNA): TGTGCCTCCACGCAAGGGGCGAGCACTGAAGCTTTCTTT. Its protein product is CASTQGASTEAFF.

Only one count was recorded for this clone. This chain joins TRBV18 and TRBJ2-2, with D possibly TRBD1 on 5 matching bases. The CDR3 totals 16 residues. The V and J ends lost 2 bases and 4 bases respectively, with 14 bases between them. From germline, CDR1 is KGHSH and CDR2 LQKENI. The CDR3 reads CASSPAGIGITGELFF. The CDR3 region has the DNA TGTGCCAGCTCACCAGCAGGGATCGGTATCACCGGGGAGCTGTTTTTT.

This clone appeared a single time. The CDR3 sequence is CASSYSGLSPLHF. Here the CDR3 DNA reads TGTGCCAGCAGTTACTCGGGGCTCTCACCCCTCCACTTT. The rearrangement links TRBV6-6 to TRBJ1-6; TRBD1 is a possible D gene (5 bases). Between the trimmed V and J ends, which lost 0 bases and 10 bases, there was a span of 7 bases. Per germline, CDR1 MNHNY and CDR2 SVGAGI (reference sequence). The CDR3 has 13 residues.

V gene TRBV28 combines with J gene TRBJ1-1, with D hard to call. In germline, CDR1 is MDHEN, CDR2 SYDVKM. The CDR3 sequence is 14 residues long. V dropped 3 bases and J dropped 2 bases, with 10 bases sitting between them. This chain's CDR3 is CASSLLQINTEAFF. The CDR3, as DNA: TGTGCCAGCAGTTTGTTACAGATTAACACTGAAGCTTTCTTT.

V gene TRBV6-5 combines with J gene TRBJ2-5, with TRBD1 matching over 8 bases. CDR3 size: 15 residues. In germline, CDR1 is MNHEY, CDR2 SVGAGI. J lost 5 bases, V lost 2 bases, and 7 bases had no gene match. The CDR3 DNA is TGTGCCAGCAGTTACCGTCAGGGGGCGGGGGAGACCCAGTACTTC. Translation gives CASSYRQGAGETQYF.

V and J are TRBV2 and TRBJ1-1; 9 positions agree with TRBD1. In germline, CDR1 is SNHLY, CDR2 FYNNEI. V trimming: 6 bases; J trimming: 1 base; junction bases outside the gene matches: 3. The CDR3 extends over 14 amino acids. DNA for the CDR3: TGTGCCAGCAGGGGACAGGGAGAGAACACTGAAGCTTTCTTT. Translated, it gives CASRGQGENTEAFF.

This clone has only a few counts. This sequence joins TRBV2 and TRBJ1-6, with 10 bases matching TRBD1. V gave up 5 bases and J gave up 13 bases; unmatched junction bases: 5. Per the germline V gene, CDR1 is SNHLY and CDR2 is FYNNEI. The CDR3 spans 13 residues. CDR3 nucleotides: TGTGCCAGCAGTCGTGGGACAGGGGATCCCCTCCACTTT. Translating gives CASSRGTGDPLHF. The variable domain in full, with the rest retrieved from reference TRBV2 and TRBJ1-6, is EPEVTQTPSHQVTQMGQEVILRCVPISNHLYFYWYRQILGQKVEFLVSFYNNEISEKSEIFDDQFSVERPDGSNFTLKIRSTKLEDSAMYFCASSRGTGDPLHFGNGTRLTVT.

The chain employs TRBV6-2 or TRBV6-3 and TRBJ1-2; possibly TRBD1 for D (6 bases). The CDR3 has 15 amino acids. CDR1 is MNHEY, CDR2 SVGEGT, per germline. Trimming left V 5 bases short and J 2 bases short, with 15 bases between. The CDR3, as DNA: TGTGCCAGCAGTACTTCAGGGGCTCCGAACTATGGCTACACCTTC. Protein product: CASSTSGAPNYGYTF.

This sequence joins TRBV20-1 and TRBJ2-7; no definite D call. V was pared by 1 base and J by 3 bases, with 4 bases between. The CDR3 is 11 amino acids. Germline V gives CDR1 DFQATT, CDR2 SNEGSKA (reference sequence). CDR3 coding DNA: TGCAGTGCTAGAGCCAACTACGAGCAGTACTTC. Its protein is CSARANYEQYF.

The chain uses TRBV27 and TRBJ1-5; D remains unclear. Trimming removed 0 bases at V and 0 bases at J, with 15 bases between. This CDR3 comprises 18 residues. Germline V lookup: CDR1 MNHEY, CDR2 SMNVEV (reference sequence). This CDR3 is CASSLSLTPGGSNQPQHF. For the CDR3, the DNA is TGTGCCAGCAGTTTATCGCTAACCCCGGGAGGTAGCAATCAGCCCCAGCATTTT.

The rearrangement uses TRBV19 and TRBJ1-5; a weak D match, TRBD1 (5 bases). The CDR3 consists of 16 residues. CDR1 is LNHDA and CDR2 is SQIVND in the germline V gene (reference sequence). The ends were cut back, 5 bases at V and 6 bases at J, with 20 bases in the middle. This chain's CDR3 is CASSRRDQAGGQPQHF. In DNA, the CDR3 is TGTGCCAGTAGTCGTCGAGATCAAGCCGGGGGTCAGCCCCAGCATTTT.

The rearrangement joins TRBV30 to TRBJ2-7, with 7 positions matching TRBD1. The V segment lost 3 bases and the J segment 6 bases; nucleotides outside the gene matches: 5. The CDR3 consists of 12 residues. Germline assignment: CDR1 GTSNPN and CDR2 SVGIG (reference sequence). The CDR3 sequence is CAWSPNRGEQYF. The CDR3 coding sequence is TGTGCCTGGAGCCCAAACAGGGGCGAGCAGTACTTC.

This chain links TRBV5-1 with TRBJ2-3; D unclear. Trimming removed 1 base from V and 1 base from J, with 7 bases in between. The CDR3 runs 14 residues. The germline V gene has CDR1 SGHRS and CDR2 YFSETQ. CDR3 residues: CASSLNGRTDTQYF. The CDR3 coding sequence is TGCGCCAGCAGCTTGAATGGCCGCACAGATACGCAGTATTTT.

This chain joins TRBV10-3 and TRBJ1-1; no reliable D call. CDR1 and CDR2 from the germline V gene are ENHRY and SYGVKD. The length of the CDR3 is 12 residues. Trimming left V 4 bases short and J 8 bases short, with 11 bases between. CDR3: CAISGGSGEAFF. The CDR3 DNA sequence: TGTGCCATCAGTGGAGGGTCCGGAGAAGCTTTCTTT.

The chain combines TRBV28 with TRBJ1-1; the D is unclear. The CDR3 has 12 amino acids. Germline values: CDR1 MDHEN, CDR2 SYDVKM. Deletions cut 3 bases from V and 3 bases from J, with 5 bases between. The CDR3 coding sequence is TGTGCCAGCAGTTTGGTAGACACTGAAGCTTTCTTT. Translating gives CASSLVDTEAFF. Filled out from reference TRBV28 and TRBJ1-1, the complete variable domain reads DVKVTQSSRYLVKRTGEKVFLECVQDMDHENMFWYRQDPGLGLRLIYFSYDVKMKEKGDIPEGYSVSREKKERFSLILESASTNQTSMYLCASSLVDTEAFFGQGTRLTVV.

The CDR3 DNA reads TGCGCCAGCAGCTTGGAGGGACAGGGTAGAAGTAATTCACCCCTCCACTTT. Its translation: CASSLEGQGRSNSPLHF. The chain couples TRBV5-1 to TRBJ1-6; 9 positions match TRBD1. The CDR3 length is 17 residues. Germline CDR1 reads SGHRS; CDR2 reads YFSETQ. V dropped 0 bases and J dropped 6; count of bases not matched to a gene: 7.

The chain employs TRBV2 and TRBJ1-1; D not certain. CDR1 and CDR2 from the germline V gene are SNHLY and FYNNEI. The CDR3 spans 15 residues. V lost 4 bases and J lost 1, with 13 bases in between. The CDR3 region is CASSVQALRNTEAFF. In nucleotides, the CDR3 is TGTGCCAGCAGTGTTCAGGCCCTTAGGAACACTGAAGCTTTCTTT.

The chain combines TRBV6-2 or TRBV6-3 with TRBJ1-4; TRBD1 might be the D (6 bases). Trimming stripped 6 bases from V and 10 bases from J, with 30 bases between. This CDR3 contains 18 residues. Germline V gene data show CDR1 as MNHEY and CDR2 as SVGEGT. The CDR3: CASSQQLSTGRPRRKLFF. For the CDR3, the DNA is TGTGCCAGCAGCCAACAACTCTCAACAGGGCGACCCCGCAGAAAACTGTTTTTT.